These 24 T cell receptor beta chains were all obtained from the same sample, sequenced in a study of OX40 agonist ivuxolimab in advanced cancers. Assay: immunoSEQ multiplex PCR; the TCRdb copy retains only in-frame clones and omits some. The sample has roughly 55,000 clones; 80% are singletons. The material was CD4+ or CD8+ T cells sorted from blood, obtained in a trial of the OX40 agonist ivuxolimab. These receptors were taken from an adult with an advanced solid tumor such as melanoma, head and neck, liver or kidney cancer.

The chain has TRBV28 and TRBJ1-4, with 7 bases lining up with TRBD1. The CDR3 runs to 14 residues. Trimming took 8 bases from V and 6 from J; bases not matched to a gene: 9. Germline V gene data show CDR1 as MDHEN and CDR2 as SYDVKM. CDR3 sequence reads: CASLGGTAYEKLFF. The CDR3 nucleotides are TGTGCCAGCCTCGGAGGGACAGCCTATGAAAAACTGTTTTTT.

V is TRBV7-2 and J is TRBJ2-6; D may be TRBD1 (5 bases). The CDR3 extends over 15 amino acids. Trimming removed 4 bases at V and 4 bases at J, with 11 bases between. Germline V gene sequence: CDR1 SGHTA, CDR2 FQGNSA. The CDR3: CASSSDRPGANVLTF. DNA for the CDR3: TGTGCCAGCAGCTCAGACAGACCCGGGGCCAACGTCCTGACTTTC.

V and J are TRBV7-2 and TRBJ1-2; TRBD1 aligns across 7 bases. Per the germline V gene, CDR1 is SGHTA and CDR2 is FQGNSA. This CDR3 has 16 residues. The ends lost 1 base at V and 4 bases at J; junction bases unmatched: 9. For the CDR3, the DNA is TGTGCCAGCAGCTTAGGAGGACAGGCCACTGGCTATGGCTACACCTTC. This sequence encodes CASSLGGQATGYGYTF.

Concerning this clone itself: Given a much more abundant clone one base away, this may be a read error. The chain recombines TRBV7-9 with TRBJ1-2, with D perhaps TRBD1 (5 bases). The CDR3 has 14 residues. Germline CDR1 and CDR2: SEHNR and FQNEAQ (reference sequence). The CDR3 DNA is TGTGCCAGCAGCTTAGCGGGGTACAGGACCGGCTACATCTTC. It specifies CASSLAGYRTGYIF.

The chain has TRBV19 and TRBJ1-3; 8 bases align to TRBD1. The CDR3 has 16 residues. Per germline, CDR1 LNHDA and CDR2 SQIVND (reference sequence). The junction had 8 bases not matched to a gene; V was cut back by 5 bases and J by 2 bases. The CDR3 protein is CASSSQTGQAGNTIYF. The DNA of the CDR3 is TGTGCCAGTAGTTCACAGACGGGACAGGCTGGAAACACCATATATTTT.

This clone was seen only a few times. The chain combines TRBV7-9 with TRBJ2-7; 7 nucleotides align to TRBD2. This CDR3 has 12 amino acids. Germline-derived CDR1 and CDR2 are SEHNR and FQNEAQ (reference sequence). V lost 11 bases, J lost 1 base, and 5 bases stayed unmatched. CDR3 nucleotides: TGTGCCGGGGGGGTAGGGTCCTACGAGCAGTACTTC. Its translation is CAGGVGSYEQYF.

The chain recombines TRBV19 with TRBJ2-6; D is uncertain. Germline CDR1 is LNHDA and CDR2 is SQIVND (reference sequence). This CDR3 is built from 15 residues. The V gene lost 2 bases and the J gene lost 2 bases, with 7 bases spanning the gap. The DNA for the CDR3 is TGTGCCAGTAGTATAAACAAGGCTGGGGCCAACGTCCTGACTTTC. Translated, it gives CASSINKAGANVLTF.

This clone has a handful of counts. This rearrangement joins TRBV7-9 to TRBJ2-5; no clear D gene. V was clipped by 6 bases and J by 5 bases, with 7 bases between them. This CDR3 is 11 amino acids long. The germline CDR1 and CDR2 sequences are SEHNR and FQNEAQ (reference sequence). CDR3 bases: TGTGCCAGCAGTCCCATGGAGACCCAGTACTTC. Translation: CASSPMETQYF.

The chain uses TRBV7-6 and TRBJ2-7; weak D call: TRBD2 (6 bases). Trimming shortened V by 5 bases and J by 1 base, and 9 bases separated the two germline ends. Germline assignment: CDR1 SGHVS and CDR2 FNYEAQ. This CDR3 has 13 residues. The DNA for the CDR3 is TGTGCCAGCAGCCGGAGGGGTTCCTACGAGCAGTACTTC. Residues: CASSRRGSYEQYF.

This sequence joins TRBV10-3 and TRBJ1-3; no definite D call. CDR3 length: 15 amino acids. V was shortened by 8 bases and J by 1 base, with 15 bases between the two germline ends. CDR1 is ENHRY, CDR2 SYGVKD, per germline. The CDR3 reads CAIGPSSWSGNTIYF. CDR3 sequence (DNA): TGTGCCATCGGGCCTTCTTCGTGGTCTGGAAACACCATATATTTT.

The chain employs TRBV5-6 and TRBJ1-2; 8 nucleotides line up with TRBD1. Losses at the gene ends were 4 bases for V and 5 bases for J; bases not matched to a gene: 4. The CDR3 covers 13 residues. Looked up from germline, CDR1 is SGHDT and CDR2 is YYEEEE. The CDR3 DNA is TGTGCCAGCAGCGCAGGGGGCTCTTATGGCTACACCTTC. This codes for CASSAGGSYGYTF. Full variable domain (rest looked up from reference TRBV5-6 and TRBJ1-2): DAGVTQSPTHLIKTRGQQVTLRCSPKSGHDTVSWYQQALGQGPQFIFQYYEEEERQRGNFPDRFSGHQFPNYSSELNVNALLLGDSALYLCASSAGGSYGYTFGSGTRLTVV.

This clone has only one observation. The V and J genes are TRBV19 and TRBJ2-7; TRBD1 matches at 11 bases. The V gene end was trimmed by 6 bases and the J gene end by 1 base; junction bases not matched to a gene: 8. This CDR3 region has 16 residues. CDR1 is LNHDA, CDR2 SQIVND, per germline (reference sequence). The CDR3 loop reads CASSADRDRGSYEQYF. The CDR3, as DNA: TGTGCCAGTAGCGCGGACCGGGACAGGGGGTCCTACGAGCAGTACTTC.

The genes are TRBV18 and TRBJ1-1; D remains unclear. Germline-derived CDR1 and CDR2 are KGHSH and LQKENI. V was clipped by 0 bases and J by 4 bases, with 12 bases between them. The CDR3 length is 15 residues. The CDR3 coding sequence is TGTGCCAGCTCACCACCGGGAGGGTCTCTCACTGAAGCTTTCTTT. This translates into CASSPPGGSLTEAFF.

The rearrangement links TRBV11-2 to TRBJ2-1; D perhaps matches TRBD1 (5 bases). Between the trimmed V and J ends, which lost 0 bases and 6 bases, there was a span of 9 bases. The CDR3 totals 14 residues. CDR1 is SGHAT, CDR2 FQNNGV, per germline. CDR3 sequence reads: CASSLDRVGNEQFF. The CDR3 nucleotides read TGTGCCAGCAGCTTAGACAGGGTTGGCAATGAGCAGTTCTTC. Supplemented by reference TRBV11-2 and TRBJ2-1, the full variable domain reads EAGVAQSPRYKIIEKRQSVAFWCNPISGHATLYWYQQILGQGPKLLIQFQNNGVVDDSQLPKDRFSAERLKGVDSTLKIQPAKLEDSAVYLCASSLDRVGNEQFFGPGTRLTVL.

The chain links TRBV7-9 to TRBJ2-2; the match to TRBD2 covers 15 bases. Germline loops: CDR1 SEHNR, CDR2 FQNEAQ (reference sequence). V dropped 0 bases and J dropped 2; count of bases not matched to a gene: 4. The CDR3 runs 19 residues. The CDR3 region is CASSLAGLAGGHNTGELFF. CDR3 coding DNA: TGTGCCAGCAGCTTAGCCGGACTAGCGGGAGGGCATAACACCGGGGAGCTGTTTTTT.

V and J are TRBV2 and TRBJ2-3; 8 bases line up with TRBD2. The V gene's germline CDR1 is SNHLY and CDR2 FYNNEI. The trim removed 0 bases at V and 2 bases at J, leaving 4 bases unmatched. CDR3 length: 16 residues. CDR3 sequence (DNA): TGTGCCAGCAGTGAAGCGCTAGGACTAGCCACAGATACGCAGTATTTT. This gives the protein CASSEALGLATDTQYF.

This clone has more than one count but fewer than ten. The J gene is TRBJ1-2, the V gene TRBV5-4; D is uncertain. The V end was cut by 0 bases, the J end by 1 base, with 10 bases between. Germline V gene lookup returns CDR1 SGHNT and CDR2 YYREEE (reference sequence). CDR3 length equals 15 residues. The CDR3 region is CASSLGQRDNYGYTF. CDR3 nucleotide sequence: TGTGCCAGCAGCTTGGGGCAGAGGGATAACTATGGCTACACCTTC.

V gene TRBV6-5 combines with J gene TRBJ2-7; D remains ambiguous. Germline loops: CDR1 MNHEY, CDR2 SVGAGI. The CDR3 extends over 15 amino acids. Deletions cut 2 bases from V and 3 bases from J, with 14 bases between. CDR3 coding DNA: TGTGCCAGCAGTTACGCGCCAGGTTCTCACTACGAGCAGTACTTC. Translating gives CASSYAPGSHYEQYF.

This clone was seen only a few times. The chain has TRBV30 and TRBJ2-3; the D gene is possibly TRBD2 (7 bases). The V end was cut by 5 bases, the J end by 3 bases, with 18 bases between. CDR3 size: 15 residues. Germline V gene lookup returns CDR1 GTSNPN and CDR2 SVGIG (reference sequence). CDR3 nucleotide sequence: TGTGCCTGGGGGGAAGGGGGAGGGCCAACAGATACGCAGTATTTT. This codes for CAWGEGGGPTDTQYF.

V gene TRBV28 combines with J gene TRBJ2-5; D might be TRBD1 or TRBD2, each matching 5 bases. The CDR3 is made up of 15 amino acids. CDR1 is MDHEN and CDR2 is SYDVKM in the germline V gene. V was cut by 6 bases and J by 3 bases, with 17 bases left in between. The CDR3 DNA reads as TGTGCCAGCAGGGCCGGGACGACCTTCGAAGAGACCCAGTACTTC. Translated: CASRAGTTFEETQYF.

The chain carries TRBV6-5 and TRBJ1-4; 7 bases line up with TRBD1. Germline CDR1 and CDR2: MNHEY and SVGAGI. J gave up 0 bases and V 2 bases, and 3 bases lay outside the gene matches. The CDR3 is made up of 16 amino acids. CDR3 residues: CASSYRGPPTNEKLFF. Written as DNA, the CDR3 is TGTGCCAGCAGTTACAGGGGGCCCCCAACTAATGAAAAACTGTTTTTT.

This clone was seen only a few times. CDR3 amino acids: CASSQRLDISTDTQYF. CDR3 coding DNA: TGTGCCAGCAGCCAGAGACTTGATATTAGCACAGATACGCAGTATTTT. V usage is TRBV7-8 and J usage is TRBJ2-3; D is ambiguous. Trimming pared 5 bases from V and 0 bases from J, leaving 15 bases between. Germline V CDR1 and CDR2: SGHVS, FQNEAQ. The CDR3 sequence is 16 residues long.

The rearrangement links TRBV10-2 to TRBJ1-2; D is undetermined. CDR1 and CDR2 from the germline V gene are WSHSY and SAAADI. The CDR3 has 13 residues. V was cut by 2 bases and J by 8 bases, with 12 bases left in between. CDR3 protein: CASSEGPGDGYTF. The CDR3 DNA is TGCGCCAGCAGTGAGGGGCCCGGCGACGGCTACACCTTC.

The rearrangement links TRBV5-4 to TRBJ1-3, with 7 positions matching TRBD1. The CDR3 spans 16 residues. Germline V gives CDR1 SGHNT, CDR2 YYREEE (reference sequence). The junction had 9 bases not matched to a gene; V was cut back by 2 bases and J by 4 bases. This CDR3 is CASSFEEGALGNTIYF. CDR3 nucleotide sequence: TGTGCCAGCAGCTTTGAGGAGGGGGCGCTAGGAAACACCATATATTTT.